Many counts were recorded for the clone carrying this T cell receptor (beta chain). The antigen is unknown. The memory fraction was CD4+CD45RO+CD25- cells. Semi-nested PCR with Nested Universal Primer A followed constant-region reverse priming of full-length variable regions. TCRdb reanalysed the 5' RACE reads using MiXCR and keeps one entry per CDR3 protein. Among approximately 40,000 distinct CDR3 sequences listed, approximately 30% were seen once. Study-wide points: Tumor memory CD4+ T cell TCR gene usage clustered with blood and lymph node memory CD4+ cells and lymph node naive CD4+ cells. Whole repertoires were not studied in the larger cohort, only one V-J beta rearrangement.

The receptor comes from a female donor with breast cancer. Sample: tumor-infiltrating memory CD4+ T cells sorted from the breast tumor. Subset described: memory CD4+ T cells, CD4+CD45RO+CD25-.

CDR3 DNA: TGTGCCAGCAGCCGTGTGGGATTCACAGATACGCAGTATTTT. Protein product: CASSRVGFTDTQYF. The genes are TRBV28 and TRBJ2-3; D not certain. The CDR3 runs 14 residues. Trimming removed 6 bases at V and 2 bases at J, with 12 bases between. The germline V gene has CDR1 MDHEN and CDR2 SYDVKM.